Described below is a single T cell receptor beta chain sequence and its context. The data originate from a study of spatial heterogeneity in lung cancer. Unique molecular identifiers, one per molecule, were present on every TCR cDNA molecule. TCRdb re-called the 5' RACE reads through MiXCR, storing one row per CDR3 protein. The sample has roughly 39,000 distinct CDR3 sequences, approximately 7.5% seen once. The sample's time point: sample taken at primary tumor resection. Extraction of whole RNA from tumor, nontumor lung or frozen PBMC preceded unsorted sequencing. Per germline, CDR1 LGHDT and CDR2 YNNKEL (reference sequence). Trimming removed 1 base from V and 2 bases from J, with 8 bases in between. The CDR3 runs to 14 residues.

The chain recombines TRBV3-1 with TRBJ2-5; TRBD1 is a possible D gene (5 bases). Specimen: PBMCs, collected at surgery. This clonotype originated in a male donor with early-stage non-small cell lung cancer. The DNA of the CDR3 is TGTGCCAGCAGCCAAGGGGCAGGGCAAGAGACCCAGTACTTC. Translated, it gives CASSQGAGQETQYF.